The 20 T cell receptor beta chains below come from one sample, sequenced in a study of beta chain features in type 1 diabetes. The authors reverse transcribed all of the isolated RNA, so sequencing captured expressed TCRB transcripts. The table came from immunoSEQ multiplex PCR; TCRdb's copy has only in-frame clones and leaves some out. The profile shows about 620,000 clones, roughly 15% of them singletons. The sequenced sample was naive CD4+ T cells from blood. These receptor sequences come from a man aged 18 to 30 in good health.

About this clone: The sample has other DNA sequences that encode this CDR3 too. The chain combines TRBV5-1 with TRBJ2-7; D is ambiguous. Trimming shortened V by 0 bases and J by 5 bases, and 3 bases separated the two germline ends. This CDR3 is 11 amino acids long. Germline loops: CDR1 SGHRS, CDR2 YFSETQ. The CDR3 sequence: CASSLEHEQYF. CDR3 nucleotides: TGCGCCAGCAGCTTGGAACACGAGCAGTACTTC.

In DNA, the CDR3 is TGTGCCATCAGTGAGTCTTTTACGACTTTCAATGAAAAACTGTTTTTT. It codes for CAISESFTTFNEKLFF. This rearrangement joins TRBV10-3 to TRBJ1-4; D not resolved. Germline CDR1 ENHRY, CDR2 SYGVKD. The length of the CDR3 is 16 residues. Trimming left V 0 bases short and J 5 bases short, with 13 bases between.

The chain is built from TRBV2 and TRBJ2-7; TRBD2 matches 8 bases. With 7 bases clipped from V and 7 bases from J, the junction kept 9 bases outside the gene matches. The CDR3 extends over 13 amino acids. CDR1 SNHLY and CDR2 FYNNEI come from the germline V gene. In DNA form, the CDR3 reads TGTGCCAGCAACATAGCGGGAACGGGGGAGCAGTACTTC. Protein product: CASNIAGTGEQYF.

V and J are TRBV7-3 and TRBJ1-6; TRBD1 might be the D (5 bases). CDR3 length: 15 residues. Deletions cut 4 bases from V and 8 bases from J, with 15 bases between. Germline CDR1 SGHTA, CDR2 FQGTGA. CDR3 DNA sequence: TGTGCCAGCAGCTCCTCCGGGGGTCGGTATTCACCCCTCCACTTT. Amino acid sequence: CASSSSGGRYSPLHF.

V and J are TRBV9 and TRBJ2-7; unclear D gene. The CDR3 extends over 14 amino acids. Germline values: CDR1 SGDLS, CDR2 YYNGEE. Between the trimmed V and J ends, which lost 0 bases and 9 bases, there was a span of 16 bases. CDR3 sequence reads: CASSVEGIAVGQYF. The CDR3 DNA sequence: TGTGCCAGCAGCGTAGAGGGAATTGCCGTCGGGCAGTACTTC.

The V gene is TRBV19, the J gene TRBJ2-7; D is uncertain. Looked up from germline, CDR1 is LNHDA and CDR2 is SQIVND (reference sequence). The CDR3 is made up of 15 amino acids. Trimming took 3 bases from V and 5 from J, leaving 17 bases between them. The CDR3 reads CASSMNPQRRDEQYF. The CDR3 bases are TGTGCCAGTAGTATGAACCCTCAGAGAAGGGACGAGCAGTACTTC.

The chain combines TRBV9 with TRBJ2-5, with D perhaps matching TRBD2 (6 bases). CDR1 is SGDLS and CDR2 is YYNGEE in the germline V gene. CDR3 length equals 15 residues. Trimming removed 0 bases at V and 2 bases at J, with 11 bases between. The CDR3 nucleotides read TGTGCCAGCAGCGTAGTTGGCGGGATACAAGAGACCCAGTACTTC. Amino acids: CASSVVGGIQETQYF.

This clone was counted a few times. The chain links TRBV7-3 to TRBJ2-1; D possibly matches TRBD1 or TRBD2 (6 bases each). This CDR3 contains 18 residues. Germline CDR1 is SGHTA and CDR2 is FQGTGA. The germline V and J ends were trimmed by 5 bases and 0 bases, with 20 bases remaining between them. DNA for the CDR3: TGTGCCAGCAGCCGCCCCGGCGGGACAAGAAGCTCCTACAATGAGCAGTTCTTC. Its protein is CASSRPGGTRSSYNEQFF. Supplemented by reference TRBV7-3 and TRBJ2-1, the full variable domain reads GAGVSQTPSNKVTEKGKYVELRCDPISGHTALYWYRQSLGQGPEFLIYFQGTGAADDSGLPNDRFFAVRPEGSVSTLKIQRTERGDSAVYLCASSRPGGTRSSYNEQFFGPGTRLTVL.

This clone has only a few counts. This rearrangement joins TRBV6-5 to TRBJ1-1; 8 bases align to TRBD1. Germline CDR1 and CDR2: MNHEY and SVGAGI. The ends lost 3 bases at V and 2 bases at J; junction bases unmatched: 5. The CDR3 loop spans 15 amino acids. The CDR3 DNA reads TGTGCCAGCAGTTATGGGACAGGCCTAAACACTGAAGCTTTCTTT. It encodes CASSYGTGLNTEAFF.

This clone was recorded a few times. J is TRBJ2-1 and V is TRBV7-9, with 7 bases that match TRBD2. V was clipped by 5 bases and J by 8 bases; unmatched bases: 18. CDR1 SEHNR and CDR2 FQNEAQ come from the germline V gene (reference sequence). The CDR3 loop spans 17 amino acids. The CDR3 bases are TGTGCCAGCAGCCTCGGACTAGAGTGGCTTGTGGGGGATGAGCAGTTCTTC. Residues: CASSLGLEWLVGDEQFF.

This clone showed up just a few times. The chain carries TRBV4-2 and TRBJ2-1, with 12 nucleotides matching TRBD2. The junction had 9 bases not matched to a gene; V was cut back by 4 bases and J by 5 bases. This CDR3 region has 17 residues. The germline V gene has CDR1 LGHNA and CDR2 YNFKEQ. The CDR3 DNA follows: TGTGCCAGCAGCCCCTCTCTAGCGGGGGGGTCAGACAATGAGCAGTTCTTC. Amino acids: CASSPSLAGGSDNEQFF.

The rearrangement joins TRBV7-8 to TRBJ1-4; TRBD1 matches 7 bases. V lost 1 base to trimming and J lost 2 bases; unmatched junction nucleotides: 7. The CDR3 is 17 amino acids. Germline values: CDR1 SGHVS, CDR2 FQNEAQ. In DNA form, the CDR3 reads TGTGCCAGCAGCTTAGTCCCATGGGGACAGACTAATGAAAAACTGTTTTTT. It codes for CASSLVPWGQTNEKLFF.

Notes on this clone: Other DNA sequences in this specimen translate into the identical CDR3. This CDR3 reads CASSIPGQGKETQYF. The CDR3 DNA is TGTGCCAGTAGTATACCGGGACAGGGGAAGGAGACCCAGTACTTC. V usage is TRBV19 and J usage is TRBJ2-5, with 10 nucleotides matching TRBD1. Germline trimming cut 2 bases from V and 5 bases from J; bases unmatched to any gene: 5. Germline-derived CDR1 and CDR2 are LNHDA and SQIVND (reference sequence). The CDR3 is 15 residues long.

Only a few counts were recorded for this clone. V usage is TRBV5-1 and J usage is TRBJ2-2, with D hard to call. Germline V CDR1 and CDR2: SGHRS, YFSETQ. This CDR3 region has 15 residues. Trimming cost V 2 bases and J 5 bases, with 13 bases left between them. The CDR3 nucleotides are TGCGCCAGCAGCTTTATTAGAGGAGATACCGGGGAGCTGTTTTTT. Its protein is CASSFIRGDTGELFF.

This chain connects TRBV30 to TRBJ1-2; D remains ambiguous. CDR1 and CDR2 from the germline V gene are GTSNPN and SVGIG (reference sequence). This CDR3 is built from 12 residues. Trimming removed 0 bases at V and 8 bases at J, with 10 bases between. CDR3 bases: TGTGCCTGGAGTGTACTGAAGGGCGGCTACACCTTC. Amino acid sequence: CAWSVLKGGYTF.

The J gene is TRBJ2-1, the V gene TRBV6-5; D uncertain. The CDR3 runs to 13 residues. Trimming pared 0 bases from V and 10 bases from J, leaving 10 bases between. Germline CDR1 and CDR2: MNHEY and SVGAGI. The CDR3 is CASSYSRVQEQFF. DNA for the CDR3: TGTGCCAGCAGTTACTCGCGTGTGCAGGAGCAGTTCTTC.

The chain uses TRBV7-3 and TRBJ1-3; the D is unclear. V was pared by 5 bases and J by 0 bases, with 5 bases between. CDR1 is SGHTA and CDR2 is FQGTGA in the germline V gene. The CDR3 has 13 residues. The CDR3 protein is CASSPSSGNTIYF. The CDR3 nucleotides are TGTGCCAGCAGCCCTAGCTCTGGAAACACCATATATTTT. Supplemented by reference TRBV7-3 and TRBJ1-3, the full variable domain reads GAGVSQTPSNKVTEKGKYVELRCDPISGHTALYWYRQSLGQGPEFLIYFQGTGAADDSGLPNDRFFAVRPEGSVSTLKIQRTERGDSAVYLCASSPSSGNTIYFGEGSWLTVV.

This clone has more than one count but fewer than ten. The CDR3 region is CASTLPNQETQYF. The CDR3 region has the DNA TGTGCCAGCACCCTTCCTAATCAAGAGACCCAGTACTTC. This chain uses TRBV28 with TRBJ2-5; D is unresolved. Trimming shortened V by 7 bases and J by 2 bases, and 11 bases separated the two germline ends. The CDR3 is 13 residues long. The germline gives CDR1 MDHEN, CDR2 SYDVKM. Full variable domain (missing parts from reference TRBV28 and TRBJ2-5): DVKVTQSSRYLVKRTGEKVFLECVQDMDHENMFWYRQDPGLGLRLIYFSYDVKMKEKGDIPEGYSVSREKKERFSLILESASTNQTSMYLCASTLPNQETQYFGPGTRLLVL.

This clone has more than one count but fewer than ten. The genes are TRBV5-4 and TRBJ2-3, with D possibly being TRBD1 (6 bases). The CDR3 is 15 residues long. Trimming shortened V by 0 bases and J by 3 bases, and 11 bases separated the two germline ends. In germline, CDR1 is SGHNT, CDR2 YYREEE (reference sequence). The CDR3 region is CASSLAQGITDTQYF. In DNA form, the CDR3 reads TGTGCCAGCAGCTTGGCCCAGGGGATTACAGATACGCAGTATTTT.

The chain carries TRBV9 and TRBJ2-1, with 7 bases lining up with TRBD2. CDR1 is SGDLS and CDR2 is YYNGEE in the germline V gene. Trimming cost V 4 bases and J 7 bases; bases outside gene matches: 11. The CDR3 totals 15 residues. CDR3 loop: CASSPRGVLGNEQFF. In DNA, the CDR3 is TGTGCCAGCAGCCCCCGGGGGGTTTTAGGGAATGAGCAGTTCTTC.